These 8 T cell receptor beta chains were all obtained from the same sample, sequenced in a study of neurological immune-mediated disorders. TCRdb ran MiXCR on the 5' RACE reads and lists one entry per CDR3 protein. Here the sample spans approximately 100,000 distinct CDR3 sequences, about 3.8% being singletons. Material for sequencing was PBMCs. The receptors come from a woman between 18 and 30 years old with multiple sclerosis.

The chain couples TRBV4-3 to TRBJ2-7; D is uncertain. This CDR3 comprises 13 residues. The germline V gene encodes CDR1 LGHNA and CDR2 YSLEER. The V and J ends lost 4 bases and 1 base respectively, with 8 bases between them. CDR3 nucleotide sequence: TGCGCCAGCAGCCCCGACCTTTCCTACGAGCAGTACTTC. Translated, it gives CASSPDLSYEQYF.

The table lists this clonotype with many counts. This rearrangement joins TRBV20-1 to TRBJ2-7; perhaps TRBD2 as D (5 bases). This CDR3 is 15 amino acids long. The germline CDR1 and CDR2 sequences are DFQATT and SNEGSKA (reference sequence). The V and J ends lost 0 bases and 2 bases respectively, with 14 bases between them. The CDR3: CSARDARTPTYEQYF. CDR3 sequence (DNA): TGCAGTGCTAGAGATGCCAGGACTCCTACCTACGAGCAGTACTTC.

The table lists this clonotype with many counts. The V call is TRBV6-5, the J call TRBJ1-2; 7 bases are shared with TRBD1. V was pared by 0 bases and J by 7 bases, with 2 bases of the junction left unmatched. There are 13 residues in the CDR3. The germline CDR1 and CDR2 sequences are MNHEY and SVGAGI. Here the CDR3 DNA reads TGTGCCAGCAGTTACTCGACAGGGTCTGGCTACACCTTC. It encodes CASSYSTGSGYTF.

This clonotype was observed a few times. CDR3 in DNA: TGTGCCAGCAGCGGCACAGGGGACACTGAAGCTTTCTTT. Translated: CASSGTGDTEAFF. The gene calls are TRBV11-2 and TRBJ1-1; 7 bases are shared with TRBD1. V trimming: 5 bases; J trimming: 3 bases; junction bases outside the gene matches: 3. The CDR3 runs 13 residues. Germline V gene data show CDR1 as SGHAT and CDR2 as FQNNGV.

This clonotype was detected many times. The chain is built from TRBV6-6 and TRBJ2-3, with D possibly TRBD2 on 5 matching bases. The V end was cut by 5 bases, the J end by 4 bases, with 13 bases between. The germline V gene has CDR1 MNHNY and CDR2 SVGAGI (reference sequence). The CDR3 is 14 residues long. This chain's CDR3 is CASSPRGEADTQYF. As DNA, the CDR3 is TGTGCCAGCAGTCCTCGGGGAGAGGCAGATACGCAGTATTTT.

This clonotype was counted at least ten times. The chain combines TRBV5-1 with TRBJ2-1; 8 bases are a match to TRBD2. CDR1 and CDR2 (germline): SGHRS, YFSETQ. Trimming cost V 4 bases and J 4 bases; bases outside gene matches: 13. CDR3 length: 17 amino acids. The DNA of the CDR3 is TGCGCCAGCAGCCCGGGATCGGGAGCGGGAGTTTACAATGAGCAGTTCTTC. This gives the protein CASSPGSGAGVYNEQFF.

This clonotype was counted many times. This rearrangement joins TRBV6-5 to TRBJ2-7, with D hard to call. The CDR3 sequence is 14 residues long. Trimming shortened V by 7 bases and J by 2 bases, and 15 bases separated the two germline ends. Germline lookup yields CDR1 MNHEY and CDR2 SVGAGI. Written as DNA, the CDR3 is TGTGCCAGCACCAACCCGGGTAAACCCTACGAGCAGTACTTC. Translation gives CASTNPGKPYEQYF.

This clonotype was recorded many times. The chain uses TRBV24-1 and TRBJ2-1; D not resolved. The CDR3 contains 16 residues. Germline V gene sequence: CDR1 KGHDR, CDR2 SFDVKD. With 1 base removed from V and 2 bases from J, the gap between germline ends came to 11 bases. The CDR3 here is CATSDFVAPTYNEQFF. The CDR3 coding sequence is TGTGCCACCAGTGATTTTGTAGCTCCGACCTACAATGAGCAGTTCTTC.